This TCR beta chain appears in the sequencing data of a study of cytomegalovirus exposure and HLA in healthy donors. Looking at the study overall: The same platform was used for the 130 or so validation repertoires as for the approximately 730 first-cohort repertoires, as reported in a later analysis.

TCRdb's copy holds only in-frame clones and misses some; the assay was immunoSEQ multiplex PCR. The sample includes 350,000 or so clones, 86% of them seen just once. As concerns this clone: Its antigen is currently unknown.

The V gene end was trimmed by 3 bases and the J gene end by 0 bases; junction bases not matched to a gene: 4. The CDR3 totals 15 residues. Per germline, CDR1 SGHTA and CDR2 FQGNSA. Study results and limitations: For cytomegalovirus status, the classifier reportedly gave diagnoses with high specificity and sensitivity.

The source material was PBMCs. V and J are TRBV7-2 and TRBJ2-7; TRBD2 aligns across 8 bases. This sequence was found in a woman aged 18-29 years in good health and CMV-seronegative. As DNA, the CDR3 is TGTGCCAGCAGCTTCGGCGGGAGGCCCTCCTACGAGCAGTACTTC. Residues: CASSFGGRPSYEQYF.